This T cell receptor (beta chain) stems from a study of T cells after yellow fever vaccination. Study-level results: Of the clonotypes, a small share occurred in both CD4 and CD8 compartments. Abundant clonotypes (contaminants from the bulk population) could be present in FACS-sorted repertoires. Faster peaking, at day 5 versus 15, marked a secondary response that was weaker.

This clonotype was seen only a few times. Its specificity is not known. The V gene's germline CDR1 is SEHNR and CDR2 FQNEAQ (reference sequence). CDR3 length: 12 residues. V was shortened by 5 bases and J by 6 bases, with 10 bases between the two germline ends. They built TCR cDNA with 5'RACE template switching, a step that put in a universal primer site and UMIs. TCRdb re-analysed the 5' RACE reads in MiXCR, keeping a single row per CDR3 protein. The sample gives some 600,000 distinct CDR3 sequences, 9% to 15% of which show up once; under 15% is in the top ten. The sequenced sample was PBMCs, obtained on the day of the yellow fever booster vaccination. This chain connects TRBV7-9 to TRBJ2-5, with unresolved D. This clonotype originated in a man aged 30-40 years who received the YFV17D yellow fever vaccine. The CDR3 coding sequence is TGTGCCAGCAGCCTCTCAATGAAGACCCAGTACTTC. It yields the protein CASSLSMKTQYF.